The 7 T cell receptor beta chains reported below all come from one sample, sequenced in a study of early T cells in non-severe SARS-CoV-2 infection. TCRdb re-derived calls from the 5' RACE reads in MiXCR, one entry per CDR3 protein. The table lists more than 65,000 distinct CDR3 sequences, about 14% of them singletons. Sample: whole blood, taken at baseline. Receptors originate from an adult who was a healthcare worker with PCR-confirmed SARS-CoV-2 infection or an uninfected control (not recorded which).

By its share, this clonotype is medium-sized. The V call is TRBV7-6, the J call TRBJ2-7, with TRBD1 identical over 10 bases. Per the germline V gene, CDR1 is SGHVS and CDR2 is FNYEAQ. The CDR3 sequence is 15 residues long. V shed 4 bases and J 7 bases; nucleotides not matched to a gene: 10. CDR3 bases: TGTGCCAGCAGCTACCGGGACAGGGGACTAGATGAGCAGTACTTC. Residues: CASSYRDRGLDEQYF.

This clonotype has more than one count but fewer than ten. The V call is TRBV5-1, the J call TRBJ2-3, with TRBD1 identical over 8 bases. The junction had 15 bases not matched to a gene; V was cut back by 3 bases and J by 6 bases. Per germline, CDR1 SGHRS and CDR2 YFSETQ. This CDR3 is built from 17 residues. The DNA of the CDR3 is TGCGCCAGCAGCTCCGGGACAGGCCTCAGCCAGTGGGATACGCAGTATTTT. Protein: CASSSGTGLSQWDTQYF.

The rearrangement uses TRBV5-1 and TRBJ2-5; D gene ambiguous. V was clipped by 0 bases and J by 2 bases, with 11 bases between them. The CDR3 contains 15 residues. CDR1 is SGHRS and CDR2 is YFSETQ in the germline V gene. CDR3 residues: CASSLASGLQETQYF. The CDR3, as DNA: TGCGCCAGCAGCTTGGCGTCAGGCCTTCAAGAGACCCAGTACTTC.

In its sample, this clonotype was seen many times. The rearrangement uses TRBV11-2 and TRBJ2-5; D is ambiguous. This CDR3 contains 11 residues. Germline lookup yields CDR1 SGHAT and CDR2 FQNNGV. The V end was cut by 3 bases, the J end by 4 bases, with 3 bases between. CDR3 nucleotide sequence: TGTGCCAGCAGCTTTCGAGAGACCCAGTACTTC. Translated: CASSFRETQYF.

V and J are TRBV20-1 and TRBJ1-5, with D perhaps TRBD1 (6 bases). Trimming took 0 bases from V and 0 from J, leaving 15 bases between them. The CDR3 loop spans 17 amino acids. Germline assignment: CDR1 DFQATT and CDR2 SNEGSKA (reference sequence). The CDR3, as DNA: TGCAGTGCTAGAGATCGCCTGACAGGTTATAGCAATCAGCCCCAGCATTTT. It translates to CSARDRLTGYSNQPQHF.

This clonotype was counted a few times. The genes are TRBV5-1 and TRBJ1-2; D remains unclear. The CDR3 totals 13 residues. The V gene's germline CDR1 is SGHRS and CDR2 YFSETQ. Trimming took 1 base from V and 2 from J, leaving 6 bases between them. The CDR3 nucleotides read TGCGCCAGCAGCTTGTACGGAAACTATGGCTACACCTTC. Protein sequence: CASSLYGNYGYTF.

Only a few counts were recorded for this clonotype. V is TRBV11-2 and J is TRBJ1-1; D remains unclear. The V end lost 0 bases, the J end lost 6 bases, and 8 bases lay between the germline ends. Germline V gene sequence: CDR1 SGHAT, CDR2 FQNNGV. The CDR3 is 13 amino acids. CDR3 sequence: CASSLDRVSEAFF. The CDR3 bases are TGTGCCAGCAGCTTAGATAGGGTATCTGAAGCTTTCTTT.